Below, 10 T cell receptor beta chains from the same sample are listed, as sequenced in a study of T cell responses to AZD1222 COVID-19 vaccine. Profiled with immunoSEQ multiplex PCR; TCRdb holds only in-frame clones, not every one. The sample lists approximately 130,000 clones, 93% occurring once. The specimen was peripheral blood, collected on day 0 of AZD1222 vaccination. The origin of the receptors is an adult in good health.

V and J are TRBV28 and TRBJ2-3; 11 bases line up with TRBD2. The germline CDR1 and CDR2 sequences are MDHEN and SYDVKM. The CDR3 length is 16 residues. Unmatched junction bases numbered 5, after V lost 4 bases and J lost 2 bases. The CDR3 sequence is CASSSLAGGPTDTQYF. CDR3 nucleotide sequence: TGTGCCAGCAGTTCCCTAGCGGGAGGCCCCACAGATACGCAGTATTTT.

This clone was seen more than once but under ten times. J is TRBJ1-1 and V is TRBV27, with 7 positions matching TRBD1. V shed 5 bases and J 9 bases; nucleotides not matched to a gene: 3. Germline V CDR1 and CDR2: MNHEY, SMNVEV (reference sequence). The CDR3 covers 11 residues. Here the CDR3 reads CASSKRGQAFF. The CDR3 DNA reads as TGTGCCAGCAGTAAGAGGGGGCAAGCTTTCTTT.

The chain combines TRBV4-3 with TRBJ2-7; TRBD2 matches at 12 bases. V shed 5 bases, J shed 2 bases, and the junction held 10 bases outside the gene matches. The CDR3 is made up of 17 amino acids. Germline V lookup: CDR1 LGHNA, CDR2 YSLEER. CDR3 residues: CASSTGTGLAGPYEQYF. Written as DNA, the CDR3 is TGCGCCAGCAGCACAGGAACGGGACTAGCGGGCCCCTACGAGCAGTACTTC.

J is TRBJ1-1 and V is TRBV13; 8 bases line up with TRBD1. Germline V gives CDR1 PRHDT, CDR2 FYEKMQ (reference sequence). The CDR3 has 15 amino acids. V lost 2 bases to trimming and J lost 0 bases; unmatched junction nucleotides: 2. Here the CDR3 DNA reads TGTGCCAGCAGCTTACAGGGGGCGTTGAACACTGAAGCTTTCTTT. This gives the protein CASSLQGALNTEAFF.

V is TRBV27 and J is TRBJ1-1; the D gene is possibly TRBD1 (5 bases). Germline V gives CDR1 MNHEY, CDR2 SMNVEV (reference sequence). CDR3 length: 14 residues. V was pared by 6 bases and J by 0 bases, with 11 bases between. Here the CDR3 DNA reads TGTGCCAGCAGAATTCAGGGACTGAACACTGAAGCTTTCTTT. This encodes CASRIQGLNTEAFF.

The count of this clone is one. This rearrangement joins TRBV23-1 to TRBJ1-5; maybe TRBD1 (5 bases). TRBV23-1 is reported as an ORF; its role is uncertain. The CDR3 sequence is 19 residues long. V was trimmed by 0 bases and J by 1 base, leaving 19 bases between them. CDR3 nucleotides: TGCGCCAGCAGTCAATCAAATCCCCGGCAGGGTCAAAGCAATCAGCCCCAGCATTTT. It is translated as CASSQSNPRQGQSNQPQHF.

This chain links TRBV27 with TRBJ1-1, with a weak D call TRBD1 (5 bases). The CDR3 contains 15 residues. The germline V gene has CDR1 MNHEY and CDR2 SMNVEV (reference sequence). The V gene lost 0 bases and the J gene lost 6 bases, with 14 bases spanning the gap. CDR3 in DNA: TGTGCCAGCAGTTTATCTCAGGGTATGAAACCTGAAGCTTTCTTT. As protein: CASSLSQGMKPEAFF.

J is TRBJ2-5 and V is TRBV5-5, with 9 bases aligning to TRBD2. The CDR3 loop spans 15 amino acids. The trim removed 4 bases at V and 4 bases at J, leaving 8 bases unmatched. Looked up from germline, CDR1 is SGHKS and CDR2 is YYEKEE (reference sequence). Here the CDR3 reads CASSRVPGLAETQYF. In nucleotides, the CDR3 is TGTGCCAGCAGCAGGGTGCCGGGACTAGCAGAGACCCAGTACTTC.

This sequence joins TRBV5-1 and TRBJ2-1, with D possibly being TRBD1 (5 bases). This CDR3 has 16 residues. Trimming pared 0 bases from V and 3 bases from J, leaving 13 bases between. The V gene's germline CDR1 is SGHRS and CDR2 YFSETQ. CDR3 nucleotides: TGCGCCAGCAGCTTGGCCATTACAGGATTCTACAATGAGCAGTTCTTC. Protein sequence: CASSLAITGFYNEQFF.

This chain joins TRBV19 and TRBJ2-7, with 8 bases lining up with TRBD1. V was clipped by 5 bases and J by 6 bases; unmatched bases: 6. Per germline, CDR1 LNHDA and CDR2 SQIVND (reference sequence). The CDR3 consists of 13 residues. CDR3 sequence: CASSDQGASEQYF. DNA of the CDR3: TGTGCCAGTAGTGATCAGGGGGCGTCCGAGCAGTACTTC.